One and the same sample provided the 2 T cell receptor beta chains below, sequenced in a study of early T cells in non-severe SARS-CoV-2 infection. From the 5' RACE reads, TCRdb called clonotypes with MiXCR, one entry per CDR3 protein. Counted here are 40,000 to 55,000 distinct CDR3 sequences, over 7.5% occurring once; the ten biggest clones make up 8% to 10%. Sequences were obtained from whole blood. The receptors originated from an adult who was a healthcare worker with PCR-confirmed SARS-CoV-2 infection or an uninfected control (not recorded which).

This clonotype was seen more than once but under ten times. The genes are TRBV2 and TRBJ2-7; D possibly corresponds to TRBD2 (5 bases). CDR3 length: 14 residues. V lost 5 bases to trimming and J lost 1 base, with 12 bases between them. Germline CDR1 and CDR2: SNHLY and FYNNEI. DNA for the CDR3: TGTGCCAGCAGTAAACTAGGACCTTCCTACGAGCAGTACTTC. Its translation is CASSKLGPSYEQYF.

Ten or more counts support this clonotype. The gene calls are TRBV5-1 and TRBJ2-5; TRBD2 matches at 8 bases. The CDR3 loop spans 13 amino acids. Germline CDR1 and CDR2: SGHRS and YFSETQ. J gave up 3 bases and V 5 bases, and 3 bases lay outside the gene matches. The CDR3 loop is CASSYSGKETQYF. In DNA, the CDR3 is TGCGCCAGCAGTTATAGCGGGAAAGAGACCCAGTACTTC.